This T cell receptor (beta chain) was recorded in a study of blood T cell repertoires in COVID-19. Study as a whole: Both acute and convalescent COVID-19 samples were obtained from the United States, Italy and Spain. From T cells, B-cell-depleted T cells, or PBMCs came the material, which was cDNA or gDNA.

The CDR3 extends over 18 amino acids. CDR1 and CDR2 (germline): SGHRS, YFSETQ. Trimming at V came to 2 bases and at J to 4 bases, leaving 17 bases not matched to a gene. Measured with immunoSEQ multiplex PCR; TCRdb has only the in-frame clones, and not every one. This repertoire shows over 55,000 clones, about nine tenths found once; its top ten account for around a fifth. The Seattle site enrolled patients during active infection and followed them longitudinally. This chain joins TRBV5-1 and TRBJ2-7; 8 bases match TRBD2. The sequence derives from a woman of 80 years or more with COVID-19, enrolled during active disease. Source material: peripheral blood. CDR3 sequence (DNA): TGCGCCAGCAGCTTAAAGGACGGGCAGACCGGGGGGGCTTACGAGCAGTACTTC. Its protein product is CASSLKDGQTGGAYEQYF.